Following are 29 T cell receptor beta chains from one sample sequenced in a study of post-analysis software for immune sequencing data. General study results and limits: In patients, about 5 TRBV segments were more frequent than in controls, with TRBV5-6, TRBV5-1 and TRBV20-1 among them.

The authors incorporated unique molecular identifiers into the TCR beta cDNA libraries. TCRdb passed the PCR reads through MiXCR, listing each CDR3 protein once. The profile shows approximately 730,000 distinct CDR3 sequences, 25% to 30% of them singletons. Their cognate antigens are unknown. Material: blood. Receptor source: a girl aged 10 to 17 with multiple sclerosis.

The V call is TRBV7-9, the J call TRBJ1-4; a weak D match, TRBD1 (6 bases). The germline gives CDR1 SEHNR, CDR2 FQNEAQ (reference sequence). Trimming took 2 bases from V and 12 from J, leaving 16 bases between them. The CDR3 covers 14 residues. CDR3 nucleotides: TGTGCCAGCAGCTTAATATGCGCGACAGGCCAACTGTTTTTT. This translates into CASSLICATGQLFF.

The DNA of the CDR3 is TGTGCCACCAGTGATTTGCTGGCAGGACAAGAGACCCAGTACTTC. Translation gives CATSDLLAGQETQYF. The chain uses TRBV24-1 and TRBJ2-5; D unclear. V was clipped by 0 bases and J by 2 bases, with 9 bases between them. From germline, CDR1 is KGHDR and CDR2 SFDVKD. The CDR3 sequence is 15 residues long.

This clonotype came up many times. This chain connects TRBV18 to TRBJ2-3; the match to TRBD2 covers 11 bases. This CDR3 comprises 15 residues. CDR1 and CDR2 from the germline V gene are KGHSH and LQKENI. V shed 6 bases, J shed 2 bases, and the junction held 4 bases outside the gene matches. The CDR3 spells CASSLLAGDTDTQYF. The CDR3 nucleotides read TGTGCCAGCTCCCTACTAGCGGGAGACACAGATACGCAGTATTTT.

V and J are TRBV2 and TRBJ1-4, with TRBD1 as a possible D gene (5 bases). Germline values: CDR1 SNHLY, CDR2 FYNNEI. The V end was cut by 6 bases, the J end by 5 bases, with 13 bases between. This CDR3 contains 14 residues. CDR3 region: CASRLQGINEKLFF. CDR3 bases: TGTGCCAGCAGGCTGCAGGGCATAAATGAAAAACTGTTTTTT.

The CDR3, as DNA: TGTGCCAGCAGTGATCTTAGGATCGTGGCAGGGGGAAGTACTGAAGCTTTCTTT. Amino acid sequence: CASSDLRIVAGGSTEAFF. This chain joins TRBV2 and TRBJ1-1, with 7 bases fitting TRBD1. The trim removed 3 bases at V and 5 bases at J, leaving 18 bases unmatched. Germline assignment: CDR1 SNHLY and CDR2 FYNNEI. This CDR3 comprises 18 residues.

This rearrangement joins TRBV10-3 to TRBJ1-3; D gene unclear. The CDR3 spans 17 residues. The germline V and J ends were trimmed by 1 base and 0 bases, with 13 bases remaining between them. The germline CDR1 and CDR2 sequences are ENHRY and SYGVKD. The CDR3 DNA sequence: TGTGCCATCAGTGAGTTCGTTTCGGGATACTCTGGAAACACCATATATTTT. The encoded protein is CAISEFVSGYSGNTIYF.

The chain carries TRBV5-1 and TRBJ2-1; 12 bases align to TRBD2. Trimming at V came to 0 bases and at J to 6 bases, leaving 7 bases not matched to a gene. Germline loops: CDR1 SGHRS, CDR2 YFSETQ. There are 17 residues in the CDR3. CDR3 in amino acids: CASSLGLAGVWGNEQFF. The DNA of the CDR3 is TGCGCCAGCAGCTTGGGACTAGCGGGAGTTTGGGGCAATGAGCAGTTCTTC.

This clonotype has just a few counts. The V gene is TRBV7-8, the J gene TRBJ1-2, with D uncertain. The CDR3 sequence is 15 residues long. Germline V lookup: CDR1 SGHVS, CDR2 FQNEAQ. Trimming stripped 2 bases from V and 8 bases from J, with 18 bases between. The CDR3 is CASSLTPGTLGGYTF. The CDR3 region has the DNA TGTGCCAGCAGCTTAACCCCGGGCACCCTCGGGGGCTACACCTTC.

V gene TRBV5-5 combines with J gene TRBJ2-5; 8 bases agree with TRBD1. Germline trimming cut 4 bases from V and 4 bases from J; bases unmatched to any gene: 12. The germline V gene encodes CDR1 SGHKS and CDR2 YYEKEE (reference sequence). The CDR3 is made up of 16 amino acids. The CDR3 spells CASSVPRDRLGETQYF. The CDR3 DNA follows: TGTGCCAGCAGCGTCCCCCGGGACAGGCTTGGAGAGACCCAGTACTTC.

This clonotype was detected only a few times. The rearrangement joins TRBV7-2 to TRBJ2-7; no clear D. CDR3 length: 14 amino acids. Germline V gene lookup returns CDR1 SGHTA and CDR2 FQGNSA. The germline V and J ends were trimmed by 0 bases and 0 bases, with 6 bases remaining between them. The CDR3 DNA is TGTGCCAGCAGCTTAGCACATAGCTCCTACGAGCAGTACTTC. Translating gives CASSLAHSSYEQYF.

This clonotype was found a few times. The gene calls are TRBV6-5 and TRBJ2-3; D possibly uses TRBD1 or TRBD2 (5 bases each). Germline assignment: CDR1 MNHEY and CDR2 SVGAGI. V lost 6 bases, J lost 4 bases, and 11 bases lay in between. There are 13 residues in the CDR3. The CDR3, as DNA: TGTGCCAGCAGCGCCGGGGCCGCAGATACGCAGTATTTT. Encoded protein: CASSAGAADTQYF.

J is TRBJ2-7 and V is TRBV6-6; D is unresolved. Germline CDR1 is MNHNY and CDR2 is SVGAGI (reference sequence). V was pared by 7 bases and J by 6 bases, with 13 bases between. This CDR3 contains 12 residues. The CDR3 here is CASTPKAGEQYF. The CDR3 region has the DNA TGTGCCAGCACCCCCAAAGCAGGCGAGCAGTACTTC.

V usage is TRBV5-1 and J usage is TRBJ2-3; tentatively, D is TRBD1 (6 bases). V was trimmed by 4 bases and J by 3 bases, leaving 12 bases between them. The CDR3 sequence is 14 residues long. Germline-derived CDR1 and CDR2 are SGHRS and YFSETQ. The CDR3 DNA follows: TGCGCCAGCAGCACCCGGGACAAAACAGATACGCAGTATTTT. Its translation: CASSTRDKTDTQYF. Combining the CDR3 with reference TRBV5-1 and TRBJ2-3 gives the whole variable domain KAGVTQTPRYLIKTRGQQVTLSCSPISGHRSVSWYQQTPGQGLQFLFEYFSETQRNKGNFPGRFSGRQFSNSRSEMNVSTLELGDSALYLCASSTRDKTDTQYFGPGTRLTVL.

Only a few counts were recorded for this clonotype. The chain is built from TRBV4-1 and TRBJ2-3; tentative D call: TRBD2 (5 bases). The CDR3 has 15 amino acids. V was clipped by 1 base and J by 6 bases, with 14 bases between them. Germline V gives CDR1 MGHRA, CDR2 YSYEKL. The CDR3 sequence is CASSQVGPERDTQYF. The CDR3 bases are TGCGCCAGCAGCCAAGTCGGACCCGAGCGGGATACGCAGTATTTT.

This clonotype was seen a few times. The chain links TRBV28 to TRBJ2-7; D is undetermined. V was cut by 4 bases and J by 7 bases, with 17 bases left in between. CDR1 and CDR2 from the germline V gene are MDHEN and SYDVKM. The CDR3 has 14 amino acids. The CDR3 sequence: CASSSPTVVEEQYF. The CDR3 nucleotides are TGTGCCAGCAGTTCCCCGACTGTGGTCGAAGAGCAGTACTTC. The full variable domain, rest sourced from reference TRBV28 and TRBJ2-7, is DVKVTQSSRYLVKRTGEKVFLECVQDMDHENMFWYRQDPGLGLRLIYFSYDVKMKEKGDIPEGYSVSREKKERFSLILESASTNQTSMYLCASSSPTVVEEQYFGPGTRLTVT.

This clonotype has more than one count but fewer than ten. A read error may produce the germline difference seen at one junction end. The rearrangement links TRBV6-5 to TRBJ2-3; 8 nucleotides agree with TRBD2. Germline loops: CDR1 MNHEY, CDR2 SVGAGI. This CDR3 is built from 17 residues. Here the CDR3 reads CASSSPRGLEGTDTPYF. The CDR3 DNA is TGTGCCAGCAGTTCCCCTAGGGGACTAGAGGGCACAGATACGCCGTATTTT.

The V gene is TRBV24-1, the J gene TRBJ2-1, with 11 nucleotides matching TRBD1. The germline V gene encodes CDR1 KGHDR and CDR2 SFDVKD. The CDR3 consists of 18 residues. Trimming removed 0 bases from V and 7 bases from J; junction bases left unmatched: 10. The DNA of the CDR3 is TGTGCCACCAGTGATTTGGGGGCCCCGGGACAGGGGGGAAATGAGCAGTTCTTC. Its protein is CATSDLGAPGQGGNEQFF.

This clonotype was found a few times. The J gene is TRBJ2-3, the V gene TRBV7-9; TRBD2 agrees at 10 bases. V lost 5 bases to trimming and J lost 8 bases; unmatched junction nucleotides: 10. CDR1 is SEHNR and CDR2 is FQNEAQ in the germline V gene (reference sequence). The CDR3 is 15 amino acids. CDR3 residues: CASSPRTSGWGTQYF. The CDR3 nucleotides read TGTGCCAGCAGCCCTCGGACTAGCGGCTGGGGTACGCAGTATTTT. Using reference TRBV7-9 and TRBJ2-3 for the parts outside the CDR3, the full variable domain is DTGVSQNPRHKITKRGQNVTFRCDPISEHNRLYWYRQTLGQGPEFLTYFQNEAQLEKSRLLSDRFSAERPKGSFSTLEIQRTEQGDSAMYLCASSPRTSGWGTQYFGPGTRLTVL.

This clonotype was detected many times. J is TRBJ2-1 and V is TRBV29-1; TRBD2 aligns across 8 bases. Trimming cost V 6 bases and J 2 bases; bases outside gene matches: 6. The CDR3 is 14 residues long. CDR1 is SQVTM and CDR2 is ANQGSEA in the germline V gene. CDR3 region: CSVGGGLAYNEQFF. The CDR3 DNA reads TGCAGCGTCGGGGGGGGGTTGGCCTACAATGAGCAGTTCTTC.

The V and J genes are TRBV24-1 and TRBJ2-7, with 8 nucleotides matching TRBD1. The CDR3 consists of 15 residues. J lost 7 bases, V lost 3 bases, and 10 bases had no gene match. Germline assignment: CDR1 KGHDR and CDR2 SFDVKD. CDR3 DNA sequence: TGTGCCACCAGTGATACTAGGACAGGGCCATTTGAGCAGTACTTC. This gives the protein CATSDTRTGPFEQYF.

The V gene is TRBV2, the J gene TRBJ1-5; no reliable D call. The CDR3 is 15 amino acids. Germline V CDR1 and CDR2: SNHLY, FYNNEI. V lost 1 base, J lost 6 bases, and 13 bases lay in between. CDR3 nucleotides: TGTGCCAGCAGTGAAGACGGCGGGCCGCGTCAGCCCCAGCATTTT. Its protein product is CASSEDGGPRQPQHF.

Points on this clonotype: This may be a read error, as it is one base from a much larger clone. The rearrangement joins TRBV20-1 to TRBJ2-3; unclear D gene. Germline V CDR1 and CDR2: DFQATT, SNEGSKA (reference sequence). The length of the CDR3 is 11 residues. CDR3 bases: TGCAGTGCTAGGTATCCAGATGCGCAGTATTTT. Its translation is CSARYPDAQYF.

The sample holds a few counts of this clonotype. This chain joins TRBV20-1 and TRBJ2-2; TRBD1 aligns across 9 bases. CDR1 is DFQATT and CDR2 is SNEGSKA in the germline V gene (reference sequence). V was pared by 6 bases and J by 1 base, with 3 bases of the junction left unmatched. The CDR3 is 14 amino acids. The CDR3 loop is CSATGQGNTGELFF. In nucleotides, the CDR3 is TGCAGTGCAACGGGACAGGGGAACACCGGGGAGCTGTTTTTT.

The rearrangement links TRBV6-4 to TRBJ2-1, with D maybe TRBD1 (5 bases). CDR1 and CDR2 from the germline V gene are MRHNA and SNTAGT. The CDR3 extends over 16 amino acids. Trimming took 1 base from V and 5 from J, leaving 15 bases between them. CDR3 amino acids: CASSDLGRVSHNEQFF. Written as DNA, the CDR3 is TGTGCCAGCAGTGACTTAGGCAGGGTGTCCCACAATGAGCAGTTCTTC.

This sequence joins TRBV4-1 and TRBJ2-1; 8 nucleotides align to TRBD1. This CDR3 comprises 15 residues. Germline V gene sequence: CDR1 MGHRA, CDR2 YSYEKL. The ends lost 4 bases at V and 7 bases at J; junction bases unmatched: 9. CDR3 in DNA: TGCGCCAGCAGCCCCGGACAGGGATTTATGAATGAGCAGTTCTTC. Encoded protein: CASSPGQGFMNEQFF.

This sequence joins TRBV6-1 and TRBJ2-7; 13 positions match TRBD2. After removal of 4 bases from V and 0 bases from J, the junction contained 9 bases not matched to a gene. The germline V gene has CDR1 MNHNS and CDR2 SASEGT. The CDR3 runs 18 residues. DNA of the CDR3: TGTGCCAGCAGTGGCGGGACTAGCGGGGCCATCTTCTCCTACGAGCAGTACTTC. Its protein product is CASSGGTSGAIFSYEQYF.

This clonotype was recorded at least ten times. J is TRBJ1-2 and V is TRBV6-5; TRBD1 matches at 9 bases. V trimming: 2 bases; J trimming: 7 bases; junction bases outside the gene matches: 8. The V gene's germline CDR1 is MNHEY and CDR2 SVGAGI. The CDR3 contains 15 residues. CDR3 amino acids: CASSYTDRGSGGYTF. CDR3 nucleotide sequence: TGTGCCAGCAGTTACACGGACAGGGGCTCCGGTGGCTACACCTTC.

This clonotype was observed a few times. The V call is TRBV5-1, the J call TRBJ2-1, with 13 positions matching TRBD2. V gave up 3 bases and J gave up 6 bases; unmatched junction bases: 12. The CDR3 runs to 18 residues. Looked up from germline, CDR1 is SGHRS and CDR2 is YFSETQ. CDR3 region: CASSSKGTSGMGANEQFF. The DNA of the CDR3 is TGCGCCAGCAGCTCTAAAGGGACTAGCGGGATGGGGGCCAATGAGCAGTTCTTC.

This clonotype has a handful of counts. The rearrangement links TRBV2 to TRBJ1-2, with 10 nucleotides matching TRBD1. Trimming took 0 bases from V and 7 from J; bases not matched to a gene: 8. CDR3 length: 16 residues. Germline values: CDR1 SNHLY, CDR2 FYNNEI. The CDR3: CASSEALRDRGTGYTF. CDR3 coding DNA: TGTGCCAGCAGTGAAGCGCTTCGGGACAGGGGTACTGGCTACACCTTC.